This T cell receptor (beta chain) was identified during a study of cytomegalovirus exposure and HLA in healthy donors. Looking at the study overall: A subsequent analysis reported that the 100 to 150 validation repertoires were produced on the same platform that had also been used for the roughly 700 first-cohort repertoires. Notes on the study in general: Whilst most TCR sequences proved rare, a subset of public TCRs occurred across many donors. Reports showed the classifier diagnosing cytomegalovirus status with high specificity and sensitivity.

Using immunoSEQ multiplex PCR, the repertoire was profiled, and TCRdb retains in-frame clones only, with some absent. The table lists about 190,000 clones, 86% of them singletons, with 1.4% to 1.5% in the top ten. Germline CDR1 reads MNHEY; CDR2 reads SVGAGI. V shed 0 bases and J 4 bases; nucleotides not matched to a gene: 6. The CDR3 extends over 16 amino acids. The table lists this clone with a count of one. Its antigen is unidentified. The donors were members of the approximately 120-subject validation cohort (separate from the roughly 680-subject first cohort). The V and J genes are TRBV6-5 and TRBJ1-2; 9 bases are a match to TRBD1. Specimen: PBMCs. This sequence was found in a woman younger than 35 in good health and CMV-seronegative. The CDR3 DNA is TGTGCCAGCAGTTACTCGTTACCGGGACAGGGCTATGGCTACACCTTC. Amino acids: CASSYSLPGQGYGYTF.